Included here is one T cell receptor beta chain sequence, with context. About 9.9 milliliters of peripheral blood were drawn from each donor. PCR was run on genomic DNA. The TCR beta CDR3 region was amplified using 30 forward and 13 reverse primers. One entry per CDR3 protein results from TCRdb running MiXCR on the multiplex PCR reads. Among around 300,000 distinct CDR3 sequences listed, approximately 45% were seen once. This sample is part of a study of type 1 and type 2 diabetes patients. CDR1 and CDR2 (germline): SGHRS, YFSETQ. With 4 bases clipped from V and 10 bases from J, the junction kept 11 bases outside the gene matches. This CDR3 spans 15 amino acids.

J is TRBJ1-6 and V is TRBV5-1; TRBD1 agrees at 7 bases. Sequenced material: peripheral blood mononuclear cells (PBMCs). The receptor was isolated from a man aged 18 to 29 with type 2 diabetes. For the CDR3, the DNA is TGCGCCAGCAGCCAAGTTGGGGACAGTCTATCACCCCTCCACTTT. Its translation: CASSQVGDSLSPLHF.